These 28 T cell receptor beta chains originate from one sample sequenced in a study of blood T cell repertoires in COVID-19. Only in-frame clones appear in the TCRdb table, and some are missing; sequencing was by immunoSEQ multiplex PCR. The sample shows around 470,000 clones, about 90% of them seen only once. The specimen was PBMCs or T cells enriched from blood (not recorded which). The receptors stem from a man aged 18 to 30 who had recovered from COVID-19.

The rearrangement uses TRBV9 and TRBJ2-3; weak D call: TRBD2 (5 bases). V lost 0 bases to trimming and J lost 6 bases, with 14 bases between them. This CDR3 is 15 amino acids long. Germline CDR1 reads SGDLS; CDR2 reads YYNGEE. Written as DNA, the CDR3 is TGTGCCAGCAGCGTAGGTGGGGAGACGGGGGATACGCAGTATTTT. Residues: CASSVGGETGDTQYF.

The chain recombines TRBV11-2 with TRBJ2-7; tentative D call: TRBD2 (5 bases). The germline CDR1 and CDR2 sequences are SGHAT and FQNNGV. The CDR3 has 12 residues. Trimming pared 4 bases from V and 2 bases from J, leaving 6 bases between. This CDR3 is CASSWETYEQYF. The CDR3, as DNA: TGTGCCAGCAGCTGGGAGACCTACGAGCAGTACTTC.

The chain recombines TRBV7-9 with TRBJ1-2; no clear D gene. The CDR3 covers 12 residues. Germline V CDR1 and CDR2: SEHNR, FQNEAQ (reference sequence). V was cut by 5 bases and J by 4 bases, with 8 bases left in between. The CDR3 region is CASSEAVYGYTF. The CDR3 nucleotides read TGTGCCAGCAGCGAGGCAGTCTATGGCTACACCTTC.

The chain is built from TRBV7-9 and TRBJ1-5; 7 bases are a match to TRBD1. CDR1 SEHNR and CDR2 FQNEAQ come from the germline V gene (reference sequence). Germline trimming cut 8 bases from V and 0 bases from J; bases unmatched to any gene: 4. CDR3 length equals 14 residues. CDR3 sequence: CASGQGVSNQPQHF. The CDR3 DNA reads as TGTGCCAGCGGTCAGGGGGTTAGCAATCAGCCCCAGCATTTT.

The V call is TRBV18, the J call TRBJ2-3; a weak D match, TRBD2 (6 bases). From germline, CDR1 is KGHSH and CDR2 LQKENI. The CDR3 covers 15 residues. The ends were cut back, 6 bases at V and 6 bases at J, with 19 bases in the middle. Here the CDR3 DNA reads TGTGCCAGCTCCCAGGAGGGCGGCTATAGGGATACGCAGTATTTT. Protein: CASSQEGGYRDTQYF.

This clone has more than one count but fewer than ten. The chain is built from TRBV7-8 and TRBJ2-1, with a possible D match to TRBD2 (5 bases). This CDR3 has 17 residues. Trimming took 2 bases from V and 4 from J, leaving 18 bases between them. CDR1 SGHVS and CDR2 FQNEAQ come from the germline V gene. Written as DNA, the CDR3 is TGTGCCAGCAGCTTACGTGAGCGGCACCTGTCTTACAATGAGCAGTTCTTC. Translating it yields CASSLRERHLSYNEQFF.

Here the CDR3 reads CASSAGGLAEIQYF. Written as DNA, the CDR3 is TGTGCCAGCAGCGCTGGGGGACTAGCGGAAATTCAGTACTTC. This chain connects TRBV9 to TRBJ2-7, with TRBD2 matching over 11 bases. The ends lost 3 bases at V and 10 bases at J; junction bases unmatched: 9. Germline-derived CDR1 and CDR2 are SGDLS and YYNGEE. CDR3 length: 14 residues. The variable domain in full, with the rest retrieved from reference TRBV9 and TRBJ2-7, is DSGVTQTPKHLITATGQRVTLRCSPRSGDLSVYWYQQSLDQGLQFLIQYYNGEERAKGNILERFSAQQFPDLHSELNLSSLELGDSALYFCASSAGGLAEIQYFGPGTRLTVT.

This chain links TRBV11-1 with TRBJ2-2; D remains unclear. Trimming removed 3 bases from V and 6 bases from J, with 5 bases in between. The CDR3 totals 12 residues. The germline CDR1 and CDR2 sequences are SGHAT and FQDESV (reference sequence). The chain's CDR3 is CASSFSAGELFF. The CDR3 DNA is TGTGCCAGCAGCTTCAGTGCCGGGGAGCTGTTTTTT. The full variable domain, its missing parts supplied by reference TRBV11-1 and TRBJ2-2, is EAEVAQSPRYKITEKSQAVAFWCDPISGHATLYWYRQILGQGPELLVQFQDESVVDDSQLPKDRFSAERLKGVDSTLKIQPAELGDSAMYLCASSFSAGELFFGEGSRLTVL.

The CDR3 nucleotides are TGTGCCAGCAGCTCGACTAACATCCCAGATACGCAGTATTTT. It translates to CASSSTNIPDTQYF. The rearrangement uses TRBV5-5 and TRBJ2-3; D might be TRBD2 (5 bases). The germline V and J ends were trimmed by 3 bases and 4 bases, with 12 bases remaining between them. The CDR3 loop spans 14 amino acids. Looked up from germline, CDR1 is SGHKS and CDR2 is YYEKEE (reference sequence).

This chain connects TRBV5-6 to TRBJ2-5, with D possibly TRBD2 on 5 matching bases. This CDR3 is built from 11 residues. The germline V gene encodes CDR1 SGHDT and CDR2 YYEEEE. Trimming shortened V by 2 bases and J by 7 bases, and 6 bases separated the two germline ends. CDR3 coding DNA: TGTGCCAGCAGCTTCGGAGGGACCCAGTACTTC. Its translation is CASSFGGTQYF. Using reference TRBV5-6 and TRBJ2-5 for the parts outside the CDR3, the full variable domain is DAGVTQSPTHLIKTRGQQVTLRCSPKSGHDTVSWYQQALGQGPQFIFQYYEEEERQRGNFPDRFSGHQFPNYSSELNVNALLLGDSALYLCASSFGGTQYFGPGTRLLVL.

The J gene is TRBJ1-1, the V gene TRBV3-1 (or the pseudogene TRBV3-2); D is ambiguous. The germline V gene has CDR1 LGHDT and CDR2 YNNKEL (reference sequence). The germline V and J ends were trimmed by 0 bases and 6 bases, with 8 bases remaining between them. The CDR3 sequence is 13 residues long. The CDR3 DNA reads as TGTGCCAGCAGCCAAGAATCCCAGTCTGAAGCTTTCTTT. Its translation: CASSQESQSEAFF.

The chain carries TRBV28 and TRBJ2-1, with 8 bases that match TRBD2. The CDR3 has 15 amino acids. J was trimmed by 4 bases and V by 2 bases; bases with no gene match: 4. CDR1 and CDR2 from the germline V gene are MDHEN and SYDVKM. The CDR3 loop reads CASSLASGLYNEQFF. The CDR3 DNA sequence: TGTGCCAGCAGTTTAGCTAGCGGGTTATACAATGAGCAGTTCTTC.

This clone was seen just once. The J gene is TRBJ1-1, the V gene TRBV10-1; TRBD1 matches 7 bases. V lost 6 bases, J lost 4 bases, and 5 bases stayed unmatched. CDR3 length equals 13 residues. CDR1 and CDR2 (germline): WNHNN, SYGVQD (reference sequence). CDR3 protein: CASSPDRVTEAFF. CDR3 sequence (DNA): TGCGCCAGCAGCCCCGACAGGGTCACTGAAGCTTTCTTT.

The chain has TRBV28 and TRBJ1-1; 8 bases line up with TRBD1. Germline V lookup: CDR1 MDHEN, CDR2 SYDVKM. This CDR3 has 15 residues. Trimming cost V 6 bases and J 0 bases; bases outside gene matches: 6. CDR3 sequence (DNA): TGTGCCAGCAGGCAGGGGGCAGGGTTGAACACTGAAGCTTTCTTT. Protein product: CASRQGAGLNTEAFF.

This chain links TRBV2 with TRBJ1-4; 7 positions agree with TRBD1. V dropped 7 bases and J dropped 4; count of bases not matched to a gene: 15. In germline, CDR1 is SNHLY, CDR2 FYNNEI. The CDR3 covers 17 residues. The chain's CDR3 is CASNHGGWGQLNEKLFF. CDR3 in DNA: TGTGCCAGCAATCACGGTGGGTGGGGACAGCTTAATGAAAAACTGTTTTTT.

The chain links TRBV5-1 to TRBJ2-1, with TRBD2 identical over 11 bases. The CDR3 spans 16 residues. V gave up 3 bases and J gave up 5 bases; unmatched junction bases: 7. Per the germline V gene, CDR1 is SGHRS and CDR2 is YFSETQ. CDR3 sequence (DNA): TGCGCCAGCAGCTCAATAGCGGGAGGGTGGGACAATGAGCAGTTCTTC. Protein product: CASSSIAGGWDNEQFF.

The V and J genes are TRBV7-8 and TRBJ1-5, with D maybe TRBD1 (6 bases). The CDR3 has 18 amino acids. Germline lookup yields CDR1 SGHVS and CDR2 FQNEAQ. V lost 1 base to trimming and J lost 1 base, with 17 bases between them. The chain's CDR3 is CASSLEPRYRASNQPQHF. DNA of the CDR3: TGTGCCAGCAGCTTAGAGCCTCGCTACAGGGCCAGCAATCAGCCCCAGCATTTT.

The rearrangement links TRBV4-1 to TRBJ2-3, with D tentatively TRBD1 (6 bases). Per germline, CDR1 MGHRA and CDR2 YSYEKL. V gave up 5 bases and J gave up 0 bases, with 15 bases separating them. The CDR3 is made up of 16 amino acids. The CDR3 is CASSAQGFASTDTQYF. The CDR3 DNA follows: TGCGCCAGCAGCGCGCAGGGGTTCGCTAGCACAGATACGCAGTATTTT.

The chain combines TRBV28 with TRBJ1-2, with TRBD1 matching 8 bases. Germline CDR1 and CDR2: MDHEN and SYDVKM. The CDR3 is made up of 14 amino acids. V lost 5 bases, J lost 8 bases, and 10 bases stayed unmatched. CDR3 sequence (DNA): TGTGCCAGCAGTCCGGGACAGGAATACGGAGGCTACACCTTC. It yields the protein CASSPGQEYGGYTF.

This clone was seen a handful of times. In DNA form, the CDR3 reads TGTGCCAGCAGTGAAGGTAGCTCCGGCACAGATACGCAGTATTTT. Its protein is CASSEGSSGTDTQYF. V is TRBV6-4 and J is TRBJ2-3; no definite D call. This CDR3 is built from 15 residues. V was cut by 3 bases and J by 1 base, with 11 bases left in between. CDR1 MRHNA and CDR2 SNTAGT come from the germline V gene.

The CDR3 protein is CASSRGQFEETQYF. The DNA of the CDR3 is TGTGCCAGCAGTAGAGGACAGTTTGAAGAGACCCAGTACTTC. V is TRBV27 and J is TRBJ2-5; D might be TRBD1 (6 bases). With 5 bases removed from V and 3 bases from J, the gap between germline ends came to 13 bases. This CDR3 contains 14 residues. Looked up from germline, CDR1 is MNHEY and CDR2 is SMNVEV (reference sequence).

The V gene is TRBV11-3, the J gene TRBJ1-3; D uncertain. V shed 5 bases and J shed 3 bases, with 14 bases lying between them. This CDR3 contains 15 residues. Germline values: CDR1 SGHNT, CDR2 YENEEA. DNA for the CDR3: TGTGCCAGCAGCCGCCTACGGGGAGATGGAAACACCATATATTTT. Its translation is CASSRLRGDGNTIYF.

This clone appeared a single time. The CDR3 loop reads CASRSPRGNQPQHF. CDR3 nucleotide sequence: TGTGCCAGCAGAAGTCCACGGGGCAATCAGCCCCAGCATTTT. This rearrangement joins TRBV2 to TRBJ1-5; no definite D call. The length of the CDR3 is 14 residues. Trimming removed 6 bases from V and 2 bases from J, with 11 bases in between. Per germline, CDR1 SNHLY and CDR2 FYNNEI.

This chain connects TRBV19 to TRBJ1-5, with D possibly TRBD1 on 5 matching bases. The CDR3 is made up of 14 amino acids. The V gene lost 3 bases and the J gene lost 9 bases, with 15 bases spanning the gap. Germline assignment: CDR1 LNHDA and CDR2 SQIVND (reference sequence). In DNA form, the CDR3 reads TGTGCCAGTAGTATGAGAGACAGCCCGGGGCCCCAGCATTTT. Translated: CASSMRDSPGPQHF.

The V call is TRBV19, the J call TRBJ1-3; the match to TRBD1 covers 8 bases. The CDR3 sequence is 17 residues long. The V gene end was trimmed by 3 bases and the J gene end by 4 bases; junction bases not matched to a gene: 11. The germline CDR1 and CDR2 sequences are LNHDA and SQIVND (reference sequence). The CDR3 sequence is CASSIHPTGVKGNTIYF. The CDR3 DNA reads TGTGCCAGTAGTATCCACCCGACAGGGGTTAAGGGAAACACCATATATTTT.

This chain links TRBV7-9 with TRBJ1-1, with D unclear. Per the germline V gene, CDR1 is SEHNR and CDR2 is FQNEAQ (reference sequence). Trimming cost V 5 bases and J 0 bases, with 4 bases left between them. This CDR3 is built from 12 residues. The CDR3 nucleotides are TGTGCCAGCAGCCCTATGAACACTGAAGCTTTCTTT. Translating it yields CASSPMNTEAFF. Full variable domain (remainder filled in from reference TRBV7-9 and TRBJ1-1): DTGVSQNPRHKITKRGQNVTFRCDPISEHNRLYWYRQTLGQGPEFLTYFQNEAQLEKSRLLSDRFSAERPKGSFSTLEIQRTEQGDSAMYLCASSPMNTEAFFGQGTRLTVV.

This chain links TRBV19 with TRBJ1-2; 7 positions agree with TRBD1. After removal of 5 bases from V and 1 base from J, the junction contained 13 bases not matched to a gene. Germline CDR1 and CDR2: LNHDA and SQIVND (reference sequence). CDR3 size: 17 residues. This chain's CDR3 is CASSRDSTKTNNYGYTF. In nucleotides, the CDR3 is TGTGCCAGTAGTCGGGACAGTACTAAAACGAATAACTATGGCTACACCTTC.

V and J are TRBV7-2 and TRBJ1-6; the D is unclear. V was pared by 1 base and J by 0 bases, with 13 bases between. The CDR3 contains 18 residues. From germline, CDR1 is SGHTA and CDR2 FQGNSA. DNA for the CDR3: TGTGCCAGCAGCTTAGTGGAGGCAGCTAGCTCCTATAATTCACCCCTCCACTTT. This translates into CASSLVEAASSYNSPLHF. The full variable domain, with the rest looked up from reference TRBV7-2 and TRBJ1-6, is GAGVSQSPSNKVTEKGKDVELRCDPISGHTALYWYRQSLGQGLEFLIYFQGNSAPDKSGLPSDRFSAERTGGSVSTLTIQRTQQEDSAVYLCASSLVEAASSYNSPLHFGNGTRLTVT.